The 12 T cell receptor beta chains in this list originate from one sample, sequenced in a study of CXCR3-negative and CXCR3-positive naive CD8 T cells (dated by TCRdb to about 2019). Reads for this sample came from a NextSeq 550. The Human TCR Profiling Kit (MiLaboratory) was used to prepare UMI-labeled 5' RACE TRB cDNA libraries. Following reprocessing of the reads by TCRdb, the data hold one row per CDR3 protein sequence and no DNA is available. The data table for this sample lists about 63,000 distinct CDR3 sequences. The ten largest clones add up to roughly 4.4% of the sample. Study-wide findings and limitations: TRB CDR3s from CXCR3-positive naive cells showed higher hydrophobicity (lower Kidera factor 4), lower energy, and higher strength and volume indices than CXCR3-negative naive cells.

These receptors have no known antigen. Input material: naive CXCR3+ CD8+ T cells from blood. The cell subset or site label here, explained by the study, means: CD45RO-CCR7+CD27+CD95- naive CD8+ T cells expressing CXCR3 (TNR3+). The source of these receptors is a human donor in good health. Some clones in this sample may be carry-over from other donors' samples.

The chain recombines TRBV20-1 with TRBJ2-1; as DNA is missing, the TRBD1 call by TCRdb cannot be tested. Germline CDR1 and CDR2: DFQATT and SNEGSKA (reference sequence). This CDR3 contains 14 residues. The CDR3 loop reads CSARRGRFVDEQFF.

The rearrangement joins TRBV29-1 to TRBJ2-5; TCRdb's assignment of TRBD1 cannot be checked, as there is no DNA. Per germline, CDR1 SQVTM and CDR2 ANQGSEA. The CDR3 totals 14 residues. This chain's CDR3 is CSVFTGTGQETQYF.

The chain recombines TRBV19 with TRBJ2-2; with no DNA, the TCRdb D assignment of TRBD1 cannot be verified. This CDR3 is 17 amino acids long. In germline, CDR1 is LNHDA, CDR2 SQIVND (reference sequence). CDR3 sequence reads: CASSRRDTYANTGELFF. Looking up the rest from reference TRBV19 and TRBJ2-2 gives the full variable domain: DGGITQSPKYLFRKEGQNVTLSCEQNLNHDAMYWYRQDPGQGLRLIYYSQIVNDFQKGDIAEGYSVSREKKESFPLTVTSAQKNPTAFYLCASSRRDTYANTGELFFGEGSRLTVL.

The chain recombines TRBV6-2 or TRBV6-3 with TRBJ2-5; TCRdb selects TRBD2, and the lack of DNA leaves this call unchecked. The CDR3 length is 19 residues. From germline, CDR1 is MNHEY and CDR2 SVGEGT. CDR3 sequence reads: CASSYSGLAGPTIQETQYF.

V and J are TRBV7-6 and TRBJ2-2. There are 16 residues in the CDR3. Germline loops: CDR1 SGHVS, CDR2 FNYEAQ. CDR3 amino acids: CASSPPLGYGFGELFF.

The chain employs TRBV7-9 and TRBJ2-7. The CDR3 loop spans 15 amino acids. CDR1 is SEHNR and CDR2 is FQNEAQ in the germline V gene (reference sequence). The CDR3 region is CASSLGLATPYEQYF. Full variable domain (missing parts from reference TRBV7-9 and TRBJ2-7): DTGVSQNPRHKITKRGQNVTFRCDPISEHNRLYWYRQTLGQGPEFLTYFQNEAQLEKSRLLSDRFSAERPKGSFSTLEIQRTEQGDSAMYLCASSLGLATPYEQYFGPGTRLTVT.

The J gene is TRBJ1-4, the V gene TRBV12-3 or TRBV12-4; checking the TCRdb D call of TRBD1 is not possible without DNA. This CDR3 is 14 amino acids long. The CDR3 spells CASSPGAEGEKLFF.

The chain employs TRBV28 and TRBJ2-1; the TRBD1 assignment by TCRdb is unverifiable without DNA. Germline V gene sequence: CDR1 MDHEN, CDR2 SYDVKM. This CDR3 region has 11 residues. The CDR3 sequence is CASSPLNEQFF.

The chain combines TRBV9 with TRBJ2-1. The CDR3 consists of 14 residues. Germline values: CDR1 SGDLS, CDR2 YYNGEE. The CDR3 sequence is CASSVGDTYNEQFF.

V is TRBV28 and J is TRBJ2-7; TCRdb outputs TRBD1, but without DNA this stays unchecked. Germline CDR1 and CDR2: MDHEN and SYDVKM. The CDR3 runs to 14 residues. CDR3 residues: CASRLEGAAYEQYF.

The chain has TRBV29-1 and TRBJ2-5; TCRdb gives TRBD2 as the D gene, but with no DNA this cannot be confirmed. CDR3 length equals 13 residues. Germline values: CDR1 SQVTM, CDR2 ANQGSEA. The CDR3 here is CSVGGYNQETQYF. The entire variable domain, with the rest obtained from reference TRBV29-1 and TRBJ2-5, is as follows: SAVISQKPSRDICQRGTSLTIQCQVDSQVTMMFWYRQQPGQSLTLIATANQGSEATYESGFVIDKFPISRPNLTFSTLTVSNMSPEDSSIYLCSVGGYNQETQYFGPGTRLLVL.

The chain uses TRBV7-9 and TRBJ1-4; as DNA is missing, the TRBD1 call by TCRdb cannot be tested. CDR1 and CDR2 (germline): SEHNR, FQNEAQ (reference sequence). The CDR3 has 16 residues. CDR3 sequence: CASSTPGGDPNEKLFF.